This T cell receptor beta chain was profiled in a study of human T cells and chemical hapten exposure. Study context: During the roughly 23-week study period, patients had diphenylcyclopropenone applied to the scalp every week.

TCRdb re-called the RACE reads through MiXCR, storing one row per CDR3 protein. The data show 330,000 or so distinct CDR3 sequences, roughly 6.3% seen once. The V and J ends lost 0 bases and 0 bases respectively, with 15 bases between them. The CDR3 extends over 18 amino acids. The germline V gene encodes CDR1 MNHEY and CDR2 SVGAGI. Points on this clonotype: The antigen is not known.

Stated time point: patch test 2, 6 weeks after DPC sensitization. As for treatment: therapeutic diphenylcyclopropenone sensitization with weekly scalp DPC. Donation of samples came from alopecia patients who were 18 to 70 years old and suitable for DPC. General study findings and limits: Counts of expanded TCRs (at PT1) showed a positive correlation with patch test score.

The rearrangement joins TRBV6-5 to TRBJ1-3; no clear D gene. This specimen was whole blood, taken in connection with sensitization to the hapten diphenylcyclopropenone (DPC). This sequence originates from a woman younger than 30 with alopecia areata. Some clones in this sample may be carry-over from other donors' samples. In DNA, the CDR3 is TGTGCCAGCAGTTACTCTACGATAGCTCATCTCTCTGGAAACACCATATATTTT. It encodes CASSYSTIAHLSGNTIYF.